These 17 T cell receptor beta chains were sequenced from one sample in a study of a mutant IDH1 vaccine in newly diagnosed glioma (dated by TCRdb to the early 2020s). The library was made by the immunoSEQ multiplex PCR assay. The immuneACCESS repertoire file appears here via TCRdb, limited to in-frame rearrangements. These files lack a portion of the clones; in checked studies, under half of the deficit traces to unresolved V genes, and the cause of the others is not known. This sample lists some 37,000 clones; around 78% were detected once. The ten largest clones represent more than 5% of the sample. These TCRs are of unknown antigen specificity. According to the study, the label for this sample's time point signals: week 5, during vaccination. A 20-mer mutant IDH1 peptide at 300 micrograms in Montanide made up each vaccine dose, which was injected subcutaneously together with topical imiquimod.

The sequencing used PBMCs, collected from a glioma patient whose treatment included an IDH1 peptide vaccine. The receptors come from a middle-aged man with glioma.

The rearrangement links TRBV7-2 to TRBJ1-5; D is unresolved. Trimming removed 2 bases from V and 0 bases from J, with 17 bases in between. Looked up from germline, CDR1 is SGHTA and CDR2 is FQGNSA. The CDR3 totals 18 residues. CDR3 sequence (DNA): TGTGCCAGCAGCTTAAGGAATGCAGATTACTATAGCAATCAGCCCCAGCATTTT. Translation: CASSLRNADYYSNQPQHF. The variable domain in full, completed from reference TRBV7-2 and TRBJ1-5, reads GAGVSQSPSNKVTEKGKDVELRCDPISGHTALYWYRQSLGQGLEFLIYFQGNSAPDKSGLPSDRFSAERTGGSVSTLTIQRTQQEDSAVYLCASSLRNADYYSNQPQHFGDGTRLSIL.

The rearrangement uses TRBV6-5 and TRBJ1-2; a weak D match, TRBD1 (5 bases). The CDR3 consists of 14 residues. Deletions cut 0 bases from V and 2 bases from J, with 7 bases between. Germline lookup yields CDR1 MNHEY and CDR2 SVGAGI. In DNA form, the CDR3 reads TGTGCCAGCAGTTACTCGGGGCGAAACTATGGCTACACCTTC. Translating it yields CASSYSGRNYGYTF.

V gene TRBV7-3 combines with J gene TRBJ1-3; the D is unclear. Looked up from germline, CDR1 is SGHTA and CDR2 is FQGTGA. The V end lost 4 bases, the J end lost 0 bases, and 10 bases lay between the germline ends. This CDR3 contains 15 residues. The CDR3 loop reads CASSSQSNSGNTIYF. CDR3 in DNA: TGTGCCAGCAGCTCACAGTCGAACTCTGGAAACACCATATATTTT.

This clone was seen just once. The chain recombines TRBV7-8 with TRBJ1-4; TRBD1 matches at 8 bases. CDR1 and CDR2 (germline): SGHVS, FQNEAQ. The CDR3 spans 15 residues. The junction had 5 bases not matched to a gene; V was cut back by 0 bases and J by 8 bases. For the CDR3, the DNA is TGTGCCAGCAGCTTAGCCGGGACAGGTAGAGAAAAACTGTTTTTT. It translates to CASSLAGTGREKLFF.

This clone showed up just once. The rearrangement links TRBV5-6 to TRBJ2-7, with a possible D match to TRBD2 (5 bases). From germline, CDR1 is SGHDT and CDR2 YYEEEE. Trimming pared 2 bases from V and 2 bases from J, leaving 14 bases between. The CDR3 sequence is 15 residues long. The CDR3 DNA follows: TGTGCCAGCAGCTTCAGCCCGCCGGGGACCTACGAGCAGTACTTC. This sequence encodes CASSFSPPGTYEQYF.

The J gene is TRBJ2-1, the V gene TRBV6-5, with 8 bases matching TRBD2. CDR3 length: 15 residues. J lost 1 base, V lost 6 bases, and 5 bases had no gene match. Germline values: CDR1 MNHEY, CDR2 SVGAGI. CDR3 DNA sequence: TGTGCCAGCAGAAAAGCTAGCGGGTCCTACAATGAGCAGTTCTTC. It encodes CASRKASGSYNEQFF.

V and J are TRBV5-1 and TRBJ1-1; 9 nucleotides line up with TRBD1. The CDR3 spans 15 residues. V gave up 5 bases and J gave up 7 bases; unmatched junction bases: 12. From germline, CDR1 is SGHRS and CDR2 YFSETQ. The CDR3 loop reads CASRRTQGAKVEAFF. CDR3 sequence (DNA): TGCGCCAGCAGACGTACACAGGGGGCGAAAGTTGAAGCTTTCTTT.

V gene TRBV4-1 combines with J gene TRBJ1-3; 7 positions agree with TRBD1. The germline V gene encodes CDR1 MGHRA and CDR2 YSYEKL. This CDR3 contains 17 residues. With V trimmed by 0 bases and J by 0 bases, 5 bases remained unmatched. The chain's CDR3 is CASSQDPTGISGNTIYF. CDR3 coding DNA: TGCGCCAGCAGCCAAGATCCGACAGGGATCTCTGGAAACACCATATATTTT.

J is TRBJ2-2 and V is TRBV2; TRBD1 agrees at 7 bases. The junction had 4 bases not matched to a gene; V was cut back by 7 bases and J by 5 bases. Germline CDR1 reads SNHLY; CDR2 reads FYNNEI. The CDR3 consists of 13 residues. The CDR3 protein is CASIGRGTGELFF. For the CDR3, the DNA is TGTGCCAGCATTGGCAGGGGGACCGGGGAGCTGTTTTTT. Using reference TRBV2 and TRBJ2-2 for the parts outside the CDR3, the full variable domain is EPEVTQTPSHQVTQMGQEVILRCVPISNHLYFYWYRQILGQKVEFLVSFYNNEISEKSEIFDDQFSVERPDGSNFTLKIRSTKLEDSAMYFCASIGRGTGELFFGEGSRLTVL.

The genes are TRBV5-1 and TRBJ2-7; 9 nucleotides match TRBD1. Germline CDR1 is SGHRS and CDR2 is YFSETQ. With 6 bases clipped from V and 3 bases from J, the junction kept 7 bases outside the gene matches. CDR3 length: 14 residues. The CDR3 loop is CASKTGTGSYEQYF. CDR3 coding DNA: TGCGCCAGCAAAACCGGGACAGGGAGCTACGAGCAGTACTTC.

The chain links TRBV6-1 to TRBJ1-6; D is unclear. Germline loops: CDR1 MNHNS, CDR2 SASEGT. The CDR3 has 15 amino acids. V dropped 2 bases and J dropped 7 bases, with 12 bases sitting between them. CDR3 loop: CASSEQAHINSPLHF. The CDR3 nucleotides read TGTGCCAGCAGTGAACAGGCCCATATAAATTCACCCCTCCACTTT.

The genes are TRBV5-1 and TRBJ2-7; 8 nucleotides match TRBD1. J gave up 2 bases and V 3 bases, and 7 bases lay outside the gene matches. Germline CDR1 reads SGHRS; CDR2 reads YFSETQ. The CDR3 runs 15 residues. This chain's CDR3 is CASSSGTGRTYEQYF. CDR3 bases: TGCGCCAGCAGCTCTGGGACAGGAAGAACCTACGAGCAGTACTTC.

The chain combines TRBV5-1 with TRBJ1-1; a possible D gene is TRBD1 (6 bases). The CDR3 is made up of 15 amino acids. Germline CDR1 SGHRS, CDR2 YFSETQ. The V end lost 4 bases, the J end lost 1 base, and 14 bases lay between the germline ends. The CDR3 spells CASSLGGTSNTEAFF. The CDR3 DNA reads TGCGCCAGCAGCCTCGGTGGGACATCGAACACTGAAGCTTTCTTT.

This clone was detected a few times. The rearrangement joins TRBV15 to TRBJ1-5; 10 bases are shared with TRBD1. Trimming removed 3 bases from V and 6 bases from J; junction bases left unmatched: 8. The germline V gene has CDR1 LNHNV and CDR2 YYDKDF (reference sequence). This CDR3 comprises 16 residues. The CDR3 region is CATSRGTGASLQPQHF. The CDR3 DNA follows: TGTGCCACCAGCAGGGGGACAGGGGCCTCGCTTCAGCCCCAGCATTTT. The full variable domain, in which reference TRBV15 and TRBJ1-5 provide the parts outside the CDR3, is DAMVIQNPRYQVTQFGKPVTLSCSQTLNHNVMYWYQQKSSQAPKLLFHYYDKDFNNEADTPDNFQSRRPNTSFCFLDIRSPGLGDTAMYLCATSRGTGASLQPQHFGDGTRLSIL.

The rearrangement uses TRBV6-6 and TRBJ1-1; D is possibly TRBD1 (5 bases). This CDR3 comprises 13 residues. The V and J ends lost 6 bases and 3 bases respectively, with 11 bases between them. Per germline, CDR1 MNHNY and CDR2 SVGAGI (reference sequence). The CDR3 loop reads CASSPGPYTEAFF. The CDR3 DNA reads as TGTGCCAGCAGCCCGGGACCTTACACTGAAGCTTTCTTT.

The chain combines TRBV30 with TRBJ2-3, with 8 bases that match TRBD2. CDR1 and CDR2 (germline): GTSNPN, SVGIG (reference sequence). The V segment lost 2 bases and the J segment 3 bases; nucleotides outside the gene matches: 1. The CDR3 runs 13 residues. The CDR3 region is CAWSPGGTDTQYF. As DNA, the CDR3 is TGTGCCTGGAGTCCGGGAGGGACAGATACGCAGTATTTT.

This clone was picked up one time. The V gene is TRBV7-2, the J gene TRBJ2-7; TRBD2 matches at 8 bases. There are 13 residues in the CDR3. Germline V CDR1 and CDR2: SGHTA, FQGNSA. J was trimmed by 6 bases and V by 1 base; bases with no gene match: 2. CDR3 residues: CASSLGTSFEQYF. The CDR3 nucleotides are TGTGCCAGCAGCTTAGGGACTAGCTTCGAGCAGTACTTC.